The clone carrying this T cell receptor beta chain came up once. This CDR3 is built from 15 residues. Germline trimming cut 0 bases from V and 5 bases from J; bases unmatched to any gene: 4. Germline loops: CDR1 LGHNA, CDR2 YSLEER. These data are taken from a study of blood T cell repertoires in COVID-19. About the research overall: Researchers got acute and convalescent COVID-19 samples from the United States, Italy and Spain. T cells, B-cell-depleted T cells, or PBMCs provided the cDNA or gDNA that served as material.

In the original processing: Reference gene primer amplification gave estimated nucleated cell counts. Only in-frame clones appear in the TCRdb table, and some are missing; sequencing was by immunoSEQ multiplex PCR. V and J calls and clone size are as listed in that table; D and trimming were resolved from the DNA. The table includes fewer than 350,000 clones, more than 75% detected once. Material for sequencing was peripheral blood. The chain is built from TRBV4-3 and TRBJ2-1, with 7 bases that match TRBD2. The TCR sequence derives from a woman aged 25 to 39 who had recovered from COVID-19. The DNA for the CDR3 is TGCGCCAGCAGCCAAGATCGCCTAGCGGACAATGAGCAGTTCTTC. Protein sequence: CASSQDRLADNEQFF.